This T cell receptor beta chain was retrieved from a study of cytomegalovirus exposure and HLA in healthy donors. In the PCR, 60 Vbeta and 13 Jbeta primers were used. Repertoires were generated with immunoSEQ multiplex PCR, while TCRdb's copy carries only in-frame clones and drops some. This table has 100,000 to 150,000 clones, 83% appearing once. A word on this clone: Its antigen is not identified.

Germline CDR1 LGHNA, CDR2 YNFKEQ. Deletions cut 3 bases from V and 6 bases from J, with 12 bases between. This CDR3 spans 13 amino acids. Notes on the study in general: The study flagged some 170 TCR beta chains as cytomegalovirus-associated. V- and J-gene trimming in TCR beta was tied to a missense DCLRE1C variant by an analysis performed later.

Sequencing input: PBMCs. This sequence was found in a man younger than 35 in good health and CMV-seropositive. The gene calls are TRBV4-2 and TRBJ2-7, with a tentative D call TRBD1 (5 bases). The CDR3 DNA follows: TGTGCCAGCAGCCAGGCGCCAGGGCGCGAGCAGTACTTC. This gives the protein CASSQAPGREQYF.